This T cell receptor (beta chain) was documented in a study of response to subunit inactivated influenza vaccine. Overall study findings and caveats: T cells newly recruited by each seasonal influenza vaccination are few, the authors suggested.

To note about this clonotype: What it binds is unknown.

CDR3 size: 16 residues. Germline values: CDR1 SEHNR, CDR2 FQNEAQ (reference sequence). The germline V and J ends were trimmed by 5 bases and 5 bases, with 20 bases remaining between them. Each CDR3 protein gets one entry after TCRdb re-called the RT-PCR reads with MiXCR. The sample contains a few hundred thousand distinct CDR3 sequences, about 15% of which appear only once. Sequenced here: PBMCs from blood, sampled 11 to 12 days after vaccination. The TCR was taken from a man between 50 and 59 years old who received an inactivated influenza vaccine. The genes are TRBV7-9 and TRBJ2-3, with D perhaps matching TRBD2 (6 bases). The DNA for the CDR3 is TGTGCCAGCAGCCCATGGGGGTTACTGGGGGGAGATACGCAGTATTTT. Amino acid sequence: CASSPWGLLGGDTQYF. The entire variable domain, with the rest obtained from reference TRBV7-9 and TRBJ2-3, is as follows: DTGVSQNPRHKITKRGQNVTFRCDPISEHNRLYWYRQTLGQGPEFLTYFQNEAQLEKSRLLSDRFSAERPKGSFSTLEIQRTEQGDSAMYLCASSPWGLLGGDTQYFGPGTRLTVL.